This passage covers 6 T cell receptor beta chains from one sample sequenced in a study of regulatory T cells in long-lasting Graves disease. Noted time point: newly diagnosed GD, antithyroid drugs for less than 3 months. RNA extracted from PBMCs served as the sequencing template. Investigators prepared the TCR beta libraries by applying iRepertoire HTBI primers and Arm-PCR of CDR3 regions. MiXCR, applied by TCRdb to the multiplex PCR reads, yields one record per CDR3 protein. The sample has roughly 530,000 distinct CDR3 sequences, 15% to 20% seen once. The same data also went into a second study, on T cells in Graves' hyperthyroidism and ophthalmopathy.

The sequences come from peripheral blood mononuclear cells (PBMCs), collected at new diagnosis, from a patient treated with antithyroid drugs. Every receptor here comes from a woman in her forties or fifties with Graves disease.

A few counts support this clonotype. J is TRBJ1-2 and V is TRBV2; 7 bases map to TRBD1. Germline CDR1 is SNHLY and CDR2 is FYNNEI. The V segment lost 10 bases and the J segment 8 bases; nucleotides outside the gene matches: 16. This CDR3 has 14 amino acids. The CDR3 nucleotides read TGTGCCAACAGGGGCGGAGGAACAATGGGGGGCTACACCTTC. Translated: CANRGGGTMGGYTF. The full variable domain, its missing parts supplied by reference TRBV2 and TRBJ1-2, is EPEVTQTPSHQVTQMGQEVILRCVPISNHLYFYWYRQILGQKVEFLVSFYNNEISEKSEIFDDQFSVERPDGSNFTLKIRSTKLEDSAMYFCANRGGGTMGGYTFGSGTRLTVV.

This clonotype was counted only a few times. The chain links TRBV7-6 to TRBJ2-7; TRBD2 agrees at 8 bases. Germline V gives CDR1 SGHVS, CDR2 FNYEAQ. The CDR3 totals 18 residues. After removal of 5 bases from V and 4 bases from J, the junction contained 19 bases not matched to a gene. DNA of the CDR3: TGTGCCAGCAGCCTCCTAGTGCAGACTAGCGTGGAAGGGTACGAGCAGTACTTC. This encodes CASSLLVQTSVEGYEQYF.

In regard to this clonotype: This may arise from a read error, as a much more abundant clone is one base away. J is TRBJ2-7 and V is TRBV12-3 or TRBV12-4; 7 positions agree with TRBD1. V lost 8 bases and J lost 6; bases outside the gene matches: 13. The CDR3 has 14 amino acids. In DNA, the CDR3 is TGTGCCAGCGGACCCGCAAACAGGGGCGGCGAGCAGTACTTC. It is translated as CASGPANRGGEQYF.

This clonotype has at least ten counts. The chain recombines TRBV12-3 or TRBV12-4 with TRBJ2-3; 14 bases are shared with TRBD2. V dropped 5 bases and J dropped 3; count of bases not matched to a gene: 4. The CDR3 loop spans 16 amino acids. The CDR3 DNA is TGTGCCAGCAGTCGACTAGCGGGGGGGCTTACAGATACGCAGTATTTT. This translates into CASSRLAGGLTDTQYF.

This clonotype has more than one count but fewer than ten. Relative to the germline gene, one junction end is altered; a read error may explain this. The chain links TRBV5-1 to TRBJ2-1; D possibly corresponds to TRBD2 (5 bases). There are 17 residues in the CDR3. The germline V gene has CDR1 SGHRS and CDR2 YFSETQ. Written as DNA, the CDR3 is TGCGCCAGCAGCTTGGCCGCGAGGGTGAGCTCCTACAATGAGCAGTCCTTC. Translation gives CASSLAARVSSYNEQSF.

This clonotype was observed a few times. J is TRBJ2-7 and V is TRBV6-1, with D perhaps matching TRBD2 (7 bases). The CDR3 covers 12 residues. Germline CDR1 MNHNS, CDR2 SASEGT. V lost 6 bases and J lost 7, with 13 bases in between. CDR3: CASRRGRGEQYF. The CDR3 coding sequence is TGTGCCAGCAGGAGGGGGAGGGGGGAGCAGTACTTC.